The clone carrying this T cell receptor (beta chain) appeared many times. Its antigen remains unknown. TCR beta CDR3 region amplification was performed from RNA transcripts. HTBI primers drove first-round RT-PCR of the TCR CDR3. MiXCR, applied by TCRdb to the multiplex PCR reads, yields one record per CDR3 protein. In the table there are under 350,000 distinct CDR3 sequences, 18% of which are singletons. The sample is drawn from a study of T cells in Graves' hyperthyroidism and ophthalmopathy. Points from the study as a whole: Also found in blood were most expanded thyroid clonotypes above 0.001. The model anticipated ophthalmopathy a median about six months pre-onset.

The CDR3 contains 17 residues. V shed 5 bases and J 8 bases; nucleotides not matched to a gene: 16. Germline-derived CDR1 and CDR2 are MNHNS and SASEGT. This TCR was recovered from a woman in her fifties or sixties with Graves' hyperthyroidism. The sequenced material came from blood. V gene TRBV6-1 combines with J gene TRBJ2-1; the match to TRBD2 covers 9 bases. The CDR3 DNA sequence: TGTGCCAGCAGTCGCTCTTACTTGGCGGGGGGGCCAGATGAGCAGTTCTTC. Its protein is CASSRSYLAGGPDEQFF.